The 24 T cell receptor beta chains given below trace back to one sample, sequenced in a study of T cells in Graves' hyperthyroidism and ophthalmopathy (dated by TCRdb to about 2019). Library generation was performed with multiplex PCR. The instrument was an Illumina HiSeq 2000. Amplification of TCR beta CDR3 regions was carried out from RNA transcripts. A first-round RT-PCR of the TCR CDR3 used the HTBI primer set with the Qiagen OneStep RT-PCR kit. The raw public reads went through TCRdb reprocessing: fastp at Q25, MiXCR clone calling, in-frame beta chains kept. CDR3 protein duplicates are merged, each entry listing the most common genes and DNA. The sample table shows 450,000 to 500,000 distinct CDR3 sequences, and 20% to 25% are seen once. In total, the top ten clones hold less than 65% of the sample. Sequencing was carried out using blood. The receptors were gathered from a woman in her 70s with Graves' ophthalmopathy.

The chain couples TRBV7-2 to TRBJ2-2; TRBD1 matches 7 bases. V lost 7 bases, J lost 6 bases, and 5 bases stayed unmatched. CDR3 length equals 13 residues. Germline V CDR1 and CDR2: SGHTA, FQGNSA. The DNA for the CDR3 is TGTGCCAGCAACAGGGGCCTAGCCGGGGAGCTGTTTTTT. Translated: CASNRGLAGELFF.

This clonotype turned up a few times. The chain uses TRBV4-2 and TRBJ1-5, with D unresolved. This CDR3 has 13 amino acids. CDR1 and CDR2 (germline): LGHNA, YNFKEQ. Trimming shortened V by 0 bases and J by 4 bases, and 4 bases separated the two germline ends. The CDR3 spells CASSQERNQPQHF. The CDR3 bases are TGTGCCAGCAGCCAAGAGCGGAATCAGCCCCAGCATTTT.

The V call is TRBV18, the J call TRBJ1-6, with 11 nucleotides matching TRBD1. Germline V lookup: CDR1 KGHSH, CDR2 LQKENI. The CDR3 sequence is 16 residues long. The ends lost 3 bases at V and 10 bases at J; junction bases unmatched: 8. The CDR3 region has the DNA TGTGCCAGCTCACCTGCGATCGGGACAGGGGGATCACCCCTCCACTTT. Amino acids: CASSPAIGTGGSPLHF.

The chain has TRBV5-8 and TRBJ1-2, with no clear D. CDR1 and CDR2 (germline): SGHTS, YDEGEE. This CDR3 comprises 14 residues. Trimming removed 0 bases at V and 5 bases at J, with 11 bases between. Here the CDR3 reads CASSLAGMKYGYTF. DNA of the CDR3: TGTGCCAGCAGCTTGGCCGGGATGAAGTATGGCTACACCTTC. Full variable domain (outside the CDR3, taken from reference TRBV5-8 and TRBJ1-2): EAGVTQSPTHLIKTRGQQATLRCSPISGHTSVYWYQQALGLGLQFLLWYDEGEERNRGNFPPRFSGRQFPNYSSELNVNALELEDSALYLCASSLAGMKYGYTFGSGTRLTVV.

This clonotype was counted ten times or more. The chain is built from TRBV27 and TRBJ1-2; unclear D gene. CDR1 is MNHEY and CDR2 is SMNVEV in the germline V gene (reference sequence). This CDR3 has 13 amino acids. The V end was cut by 5 bases, the J end by 4 bases, with 11 bases between. This chain's CDR3 is CASSPGGGYGYTF. The CDR3 DNA reads as TGTGCCAGCAGTCCGGGTGGAGGCTATGGCTACACCTTC.

This clonotype was seen at least ten times. The rearrangement joins TRBV2 to TRBJ1-1; 7 positions agree with TRBD1. This CDR3 contains 14 residues. V shed 1 base and J 5 bases; nucleotides not matched to a gene: 4. Germline V gives CDR1 SNHLY, CDR2 FYNNEI. This CDR3 is CASSEGGGGTEAFF. CDR3 coding DNA: TGTGCCAGCAGTGAAGGAGGGGGCGGAACTGAAGCTTTCTTT.

This chain's CDR3 is CASRSTIAGGELFF. Written as DNA, the CDR3 is TGCGCCAGCAGGTCCACTATAGCGGGCGGGGAGCTGTTTTTT. J is TRBJ2-2 and V is TRBV10-2; 7 nucleotides align to TRBD2. V shed 6 bases, J shed 7 bases, and the junction held 8 bases outside the gene matches. The CDR3 is 14 residues long. Germline CDR1 reads WSHSY; CDR2 reads SAAADI.

The chain has TRBV20-1 and TRBJ2-1, with 8 bases aligning to TRBD1. The V gene's germline CDR1 is DFQATT and CDR2 SNEGSKA (reference sequence). This CDR3 is 15 amino acids long. J was trimmed by 4 bases and V by 2 bases; bases with no gene match: 7. The CDR3: CSARPWTGTYNEQFF. The CDR3, as DNA: TGCAGTGCTAGACCTTGGACAGGGACATACAATGAGCAGTTCTTC.

In its sample, this clonotype was seen many times. CDR3 region: CASSLTRAQPQHF. CDR3 DNA: TGTGCCAGCAGTTTGACTAGAGCTCAGCCCCAGCATTTT. This chain uses TRBV2 with TRBJ1-5; D is uncertain. The CDR3 has 13 residues. Germline-derived CDR1 and CDR2 are SNHLY and FYNNEI. V gave up 5 bases and J gave up 6 bases, with 11 bases separating them.

The chain has TRBV12-5 and TRBJ1-5; 9 nucleotides agree with TRBD1. The CDR3 runs to 19 residues. J was trimmed by 0 bases and V by 6 bases; bases with no gene match: 15. Per germline, CDR1 LGHNT and CDR2 FRNRAP. This CDR3 reads CASGLPGQGSYHSNQPQHF. The DNA for the CDR3 is TGTGCTAGTGGCCTCCCGGGACAGGGATCCTATCATAGCAATCAGCCCCAGCATTTT.

This clonotype was seen a few times. V usage is TRBV19 and J usage is TRBJ2-5; 15 nucleotides agree with TRBD2. CDR1 is LNHDA and CDR2 is SQIVND in the germline V gene (reference sequence). Trimming at V came to 5 bases and at J to 0 bases, leaving 4 bases not matched to a gene. The CDR3 consists of 17 residues. The CDR3 reads CASSSGLAGGNQETQYF. For the CDR3, the DNA is TGTGCCAGTAGTTCGGGACTAGCGGGAGGTAACCAAGAGACCCAGTACTTC.

The chain is built from TRBV6-1 and TRBJ2-3, with 8 nucleotides matching TRBD1. V shed 5 bases and J 1 base; nucleotides not matched to a gene: 8. This CDR3 region has 16 residues. Germline V gives CDR1 MNHNS, CDR2 SASEGT. This chain's CDR3 is CASSTWTGLGTDTQYF. The CDR3 nucleotides are TGTGCCAGCAGTACGTGGACAGGGTTGGGCACAGATACGCAGTATTTT.

The rearrangement uses TRBV28 and TRBJ1-6; D is ambiguous. Deletions cut 10 bases from V and 5 bases from J, with 15 bases between. Germline CDR1 MDHEN, CDR2 SYDVKM. This CDR3 is built from 14 residues. CDR3 region: CATRSPHDNSPLHF. The CDR3 DNA follows: TGTGCCACCCGGTCTCCTCATGATAATTCACCCCTCCACTTT.

The rearrangement uses TRBV6-1 and TRBJ2-5, with 7 bases that match TRBD1. CDR3 size: 15 residues. Germline CDR1 and CDR2: MNHNS and SASEGT. The J segment lost 9 bases and the V segment lost 7 bases, leaving 17 bases of the junction unmatched. The CDR3 loop reads CASIRRGTEILPQYF. As DNA, the CDR3 is TGTGCCAGCATTAGAAGGGGGACAGAAATTTTGCCCCAGTACTTC.

This clonotype has at least ten counts. The V and J genes are TRBV12-3 or TRBV12-4 and TRBJ1-5, with 7 bases fitting TRBD1. V lost 5 bases and J lost 1; bases outside the gene matches: 5. The CDR3 is 15 residues long. The CDR3 nucleotides are TGTGCCAGCAGTCGACAGGGACTGAGCAATCAGCCCCAGCATTTT. It yields the protein CASSRQGLSNQPQHF.

V and J are TRBV20-1 and TRBJ2-2; the match to TRBD1 covers 9 bases. V lost 7 bases to trimming and J lost 6 bases; unmatched junction nucleotides: 6. Germline-derived CDR1 and CDR2 are DFQATT and SNEGSKA (reference sequence). The CDR3 consists of 13 residues. The CDR3 spells CSGRDRVAGELFF. CDR3 nucleotides: TGCAGTGGCCGGGACAGGGTTGCCGGGGAGCTGTTTTTT.

This clonotype was detected only once. This chain links TRBV18 with TRBJ1-1; D call uncertain. The CDR3 is 14 residues long. V was clipped by 4 bases and J by 0 bases, with 9 bases between them. CDR1 KGHSH and CDR2 LQKENI come from the germline V gene. CDR3 loop: CASSQAVMNTEAFF. CDR3 sequence (DNA): TGTGCCAGCTCACAGGCAGTGATGAACACTGAAGCTTTCTTT.

This clonotype occurred a few times. The rearrangement joins TRBV28 to TRBJ2-6, with 9 bases matching TRBD1. J gave up 0 bases and V 2 bases, and 5 bases lay outside the gene matches. The germline CDR1 and CDR2 sequences are MDHEN and SYDVKM. The CDR3 sequence is 18 residues long. The CDR3 DNA reads TGTGCCAGCAGTTTAAGGACAGGGGCGATCTCTGGGGCCAACGTCCTGACTTTC. Protein: CASSLRTGAISGANVLTF. Combining the CDR3 with reference TRBV28 and TRBJ2-6 gives the whole variable domain DVKVTQSSRYLVKRTGEKVFLECVQDMDHENMFWYRQDPGLGLRLIYFSYDVKMKEKGDIPEGYSVSREKKERFSLILESASTNQTSMYLCASSLRTGAISGANVLTFGAGSRLTVL.

This clonotype was detected ten times or more. The V gene is TRBV12-3 or TRBV12-4, the J gene TRBJ2-1; D is possibly TRBD2 (8 bases). V gave up 6 bases and J gave up 7 bases, with 19 bases separating them. There are 15 residues in the CDR3. CDR3 in DNA: TGTGCCAGCAGGAGGGGGCTAGCGGGTAGGAATGAGCAGTTCTTC. Its protein product is CASRRGLAGRNEQFF.

In this sample, this clonotype turned up many times. The rearrangement uses TRBV7-2 and TRBJ2-1; D is possibly TRBD2 (6 bases). This CDR3 region has 15 residues. CDR1 is SGHTA and CDR2 is FQGNSA in the germline V gene. V was cut by 2 bases and J by 2 bases, with 10 bases left in between. DNA of the CDR3: TGTGCCAGCAGCTTATGGGGGGTCGCCTACAATGAGCAGTTCTTC. Protein product: CASSLWGVAYNEQFF.

At least ten counts were recorded for this clonotype. The chain is built from TRBV2 and TRBJ1-5, with a tentative D call TRBD1 (5 bases). V gave up 10 bases and J gave up 4 bases, with 14 bases separating them. In germline, CDR1 is SNHLY, CDR2 FYNNEI. CDR3 length: 13 residues. CDR3 loop: CATQGEGNQPQHF. The CDR3 DNA is TGTGCCACCCAAGGGGAGGGGAATCAGCCCCAGCATTTT.

The J gene is TRBJ2-1, the V gene TRBV2; perhaps TRBD2 as D (5 bases). The germline gives CDR1 SNHLY, CDR2 FYNNEI. The V end was cut by 7 bases, the J end by 7 bases, with 8 bases between. The CDR3 runs 11 residues. The CDR3 reads CASTGGNEQFF. The CDR3 bases are TGTGCCAGCACCGGCGGGAATGAGCAGTTCTTC.

This clonotype was seen more than once but under ten times. V gene TRBV9 combines with J gene TRBJ1-1, with D unclear. CDR1 and CDR2 from the germline V gene are SGDLS and YYNGEE. The V end was cut by 0 bases, the J end by 1 base, with 4 bases between. The CDR3 extends over 13 amino acids. CDR3 nucleotides: TGTGCCAGCAGCGTAGGTTCGAACACTGAAGCTTTCTTT. Amino acids: CASSVGSNTEAFF.

This clonotype was counted a few times. The rearrangement links TRBV27 to TRBJ2-1, with 9 bases aligning to TRBD2. This CDR3 contains 14 residues. The germline CDR1 and CDR2 sequences are MNHEY and SMNVEV (reference sequence). V lost 6 bases and J lost 9; bases outside the gene matches: 9. The CDR3 spells CASRRVGGRVEQFF. Written as DNA, the CDR3 is TGTGCCAGCAGGCGCGTGGGCGGGAGGGTTGAGCAGTTCTTC.